This is a list of T cell receptor beta chains from one sample in a study of cytomegalovirus exposure and HLA in healthy donors. Profiling relied on immunoSEQ multiplex PCR, and the TCRdb table lists in-frame clones only, not all of them. The sample carries roughly 120,000 clones, around 94% recorded once. The sequenced material came from PBMCs. Receptors were obtained from a woman aged 18-29 years in good health and CMV-seronegative. CDR3s include the opening cysteine and the closing phenylalanine or tryptophan. Each record gives: clone size, J gene, V gene, D gene, CDR3 protein, CDR3 DNA. D genes are given only for firm matches. Clone size appears in some rows only: once, few, many, or a class for an expanded clone.

-,TRBJ1-4,TRBV10-3,-,CAISESEAMSGEKLFF,TGTGCCATCAGTGAGTCGGAGGCTATGAGTGGGGAAAAACTGTTTTTT
-,TRBJ2-7,TRBV4-1,-,CASSQDPTYEQYF,TGCGCCAGCAGCCAAGATCCAACCTACGAGCAGTACTTC
-,TRBJ2-3,TRBV4-1,-,CASSQDEKPDTQYF,TGCGCCAGCAGCCAAGACGAGAAGCCCGATACGCAGTATTTT
once,TRBJ2-2,TRBV30,-,CASTGDGELFF,TGTGCCTCTACGGGTGACGGGGAGCTGTTTTTT
-,TRBJ2-3,TRBV19,-,CASSRGHNADTQYF,TGTGCCAGTAGTAGAGGACATAACGCAGATACGCAGTATTTT
-,TRBJ2-2,TRBV30,-,CAWSAGQAGELFF,TGTGCCTGGAGTGCTGGTCAGGCCGGGGAGCTGTTTTTT
-,TRBJ2-1,TRBV27,TRBD2,CASRVAGLADYSSYNEQFF,TGTGCCAGCAGGGTAGCGGGACTAGCGGACTATAGCTCCTACAATGAGCAGTTCTTC
-,TRBJ2-2,TRBV28,-,CASSLTGGTGELFF,TGTGCCAGCAGTTTAACAGGCGGCACCGGGGAGCTGTTTTTT
-,TRBJ1-1,TRBV28,-,CATQDTEAFF,TGTGCCACGCAGGATACTGAAGCTTTCTTT
-,TRBJ2-7,TRBV19,TRBD2,CASSIGTSGHYEQYF,TGTGCCAGTAGTATAGGAACTAGCGGGCACTACGAGCAGTACTTC
-,TRBJ1-4,TRBV2,-,CASTRDRPTATNEKLFF,TGTGCCAGCACTAGAGACAGGCCAACGGCAACTAATGAAAAACTGTTTTTT
-,TRBJ1-5,TRBV7-9,TRBD1,CASSAGTGGNQPQHF,TGTGCCAGCAGCGCCGGGACAGGGGGCAATCAGCCCCAGCATTTT
-,TRBJ2-7,TRBV6-1,TRBD1,CASRAGQGTGEQYF,TGTGCCAGCAGAGCGGGACAGGGTACGGGCGAGCAGTACTTC
-,TRBJ2-7,TRBV6-5,TRBD2,CASSYFGLAGGYEQYF,TGTGCCAGCAGTTACTTTGGACTAGCGGGAGGCTACGAGCAGTACTTC
-,TRBJ1-1,TRBV7-9,TRBD1,CASSLGDRPFF,TGTGCCAGCAGCTTAGGGGACAGGCCGTTCTTT
-,TRBJ2-7,TRBV9,TRBD1,CASSVLSQGATYEQYF,TGTGCCAGCAGCGTCCTCTCACAGGGGGCTACCTACGAGCAGTACTTC
once,TRBJ1-4,TRBV10-3,TRBD1,CAISKGGGNEKLFF,TGTGCCATCAGTAAAGGGGGCGGGAATGAAAAACTGTTTTTT
few,TRBJ1-1,TRBV6-5,TRBD1,CASSRTGGEAFF,TGTGCCAGCAGTCGGACAGGGGGTGAAGCTTTCTTT
-,TRBJ2-2,TRBV2,-,CASRRAQNTGELFF,TGTGCCAGCAGGCGGGCCCAAAACACCGGGGAGCTGTTTTTT
-,TRBJ2-5,TRBV6-1,TRBD2,CASSEFGGGAQYF,TGTGCCAGCAGTGAATTCGGGGGAGGGGCCCAGTACTTC
-,TRBJ1-6,TRBV19,-,CASSMTGFRNSPLHF,TGTGCCAGTAGTATGACGGGTTTTCGAAATTCACCCCTCCACTTT
once,TRBJ2-7,TRBV27,TRBD2,CASSLGSSGTYEQYF,TGTGCCAGCAGTTTAGGATCTAGCGGTACCTACGAGCAGTACTTC
-,TRBJ2-1,TRBV5-6,-,CASSLPVSPNDEQFF,TGTGCCAGCAGCTTACCAGTATCCCCGAACGATGAGCAGTTCTTC
-,TRBJ2-5,TRBV19,-,CASSTSWKETQYF,TGTGCCAGTAGTACTAGCTGGAAAGAGACCCAGTACTTC
-,TRBJ2-1,TRBV30,-,CAWSSVTEPSYNEQFF,TGTGCCTGGAGTTCCGTTACTGAACCCTCCTACAATGAGCAGTTCTTC
once,TRBJ2-1,TRBV7-2,TRBD2,CASSLGGGSYNEQFF,TGTGCCAGCAGCTTAGGGGGGGGGTCCTACAATGAGCAGTTCTTC
-,TRBJ1-1,TRBV25-1,-,CASKALTGYHTEAFF,TGTGCCAGCAAGGCTTTGACAGGTTATCACACTGAAGCTTTCTTT
-,TRBJ1-3,TRBV2,-,CASSPDPGGNTIYF,TGTGCCAGCAGCCCCGATCCGGGGGGGAACACCATATATTTT
-,TRBJ2-5,TRBV12-5,TRBD2,CASGASGEETQYF,TGTGCTAGTGGTGCTAGCGGAGAAGAGACCCAGTACTTC
few,TRBJ2-2,TRBV6-1,TRBD2,CATQSGGGAGGELFF,TGTGCCACCCAATCGGGAGGGGGAGCGGGCGGGGAGCTGTTTTTT
-,TRBJ2-5,TRBV25-1,-,CASSGWLTGQNF,TGTGCCAGCAGTGGGTGGTTAACAGGACAGAACTTC
once,TRBJ2-1,TRBV15,TRBD1,CATSRETGAVANEQFF,TGTGCCACCAGCAGAGAAACAGGGGCGGTTGCCAATGAGCAGTTCTTC
-,TRBJ2-7,TRBV5-4,TRBD2,CASSLSLAGVIYEQYF,TGTGCCAGCAGCTTGAGTTTGGCGGGAGTGATCTACGAGCAGTACTTC
-,TRBJ1-4,TRBV6-5,-,CASRGAANEKLFF,TGTGCCAGCAGGGGGGCCGCTAATGAAAAACTGTTTTTT
-,TRBJ2-1,TRBV10-3,-,CAISEPRNNEQFF,TGTGCCATCAGTGAGCCTAGAAACAATGAGCAGTTCTTC
-,TRBJ1-2,TRBV20-1,-,CSARDLGTF,TGCAGTGCTAGAGACCTCGGCACCTTC
-,TRBJ2-5,TRBV10-1,-,CAYTEGHF,TGCGCCTACACGGAGGGCCACTTC
-,TRBJ1-1,TRBV18,-,CASSLGGVLNTEAFF,TGTGCCAGCTCGCTAGGGGGAGTATTGAACACTGAAGCTTTCTTT
-,TRBJ2-1,TRBV2,-,CASSAGTNSYNEQFF,TGTGCCAGCAGTGCCGGGACAAACTCCTACAATGAGCAGTTCTTC
-,TRBJ2-1,TRBV19,TRBD2,CASSITSGDNEQFF,TGTGCCAGTAGTATAACTAGCGGGGACAATGAGCAGTTCTTC
once,TRBJ1-4,TRBV30,TRBD1,CAWRVSGTGVEKLFF,TGTGCCTGGAGGGTATCCGGGACAGGGGTTGAAAAACTGTTTTTT
-,TRBJ2-7,TRBV18,-,CASSATRGSSYEQYF,TGTGCCAGCTCAGCTACCCGGGGTAGCTCCTACGAGCAGTACTTC
-,TRBJ1-6,TRBV5-1,-,CASSPTGIHYNSPLHF,TGCGCCAGCAGCCCTACAGGGATCCACTATAATTCACCCCTCCACTTT
-,TRBJ1-1,TRBV4-1,-,CASSQYQATTFDTEAFF,TGCGCCAGCAGCCAATACCAGGCGACCACTTTTGACACTGAAGCTTTCTTT
-,TRBJ2-5,TRBV2,TRBD2,CASSGTSGRAETQYF,TGTGCCAGCAGCGGGACTAGCGGGAGGGCGGAGACCCAGTACTTC
-,TRBJ1-4,TRBV4-2,-,CASSQEGHGNEKLFF,TGTGCCAGCAGCCAAGAGGGACACGGAAATGAAAAACTGTTTTTT
few,TRBJ1-6,TRBV2,TRBD1,CASTGQDNSSLHF,TGTGCCAGCACTGGACAGGACAATTCATCCCTCCACTTT
-,TRBJ1-5,TRBV20-1,-,CSARDHCHF,TGCAGTGCTAGAGATCATTGTCATTTT
few,TRBJ2-5,TRBV7-9,-,CASSEVGGQETQYF,TGTGCCAGCAGCGAGGTCGGGGGCCAAGAGACCCAGTACTTC
-,TRBJ2-7,TRBV6-1,TRBD1,CASMIRGTYEQYF,TGTGCCAGCATGATCAGGGGGACCTACGAGCAGTACTTC
-,TRBJ1-5,TRBV19,-,CASSTPGAVNQPQHF,TGTGCCAGTAGTACTCCTGGGGCAGTTAATCAGCCCCAGCATTTT
-,TRBJ2-6,TRBV9,TRBD1,CASSPGTGDRWTNVLTF,TGTGCCAGCAGCCCCGGGACAGGGGACCGGTGGACCAACGTCCTGACTTTC
-,TRBJ2-7,TRBV10-1,TRBD1,CASSDQDRTGLYEQYF,TGCGCCAGCAGTGATCAGGACCGGACAGGGCTTTACGAGCAGTACTTC
-,TRBJ2-7,TRBV14,-,CASSQVSAGSDEQYF,TGTGCCAGCAGCCAAGTTTCTGCAGGGTCGGACGAGCAGTACTTC
-,TRBJ2-1,TRBV5-6,TRBD2,CASSVTSGGSSYNEQFF,TGTGCCAGCAGCGTGACTAGCGGGGGGAGCTCCTACAATGAGCAGTTCTTC
-,TRBJ1-2,TRBV2,TRBD1,CASRPGQGPYGYTF,TGTGCCAGCAGACCGGGACAGGGCCCCTATGGCTACACCTTC
-,TRBJ1-3,TRBV29-1,-,CSGSGGINGNTIYF,TGCAGCGGATCGGGGGGAATAAATGGAAACACCATATATTTT